This entry concerns a single TCR beta chain. With random hexamers, reverse transcription was performed on about 0.5 to 1 ug of RNA. TCR beta CDR3 was amplified by immunoSEQ multiplex PCR. This amplification extended across 54 Vbeta and 13 Jbeta segments. TCRdb re-analysed the immunoSEQ multiplex PCR reads in MiXCR, keeping a single row per CDR3 protein. The sample gives roughly 180,000 distinct CDR3 sequences, around 94% of which show up once; over 0.12% is in the top ten. CD8+ and CD4+ T cells from blood underwent TCR beta sequencing. Controls were age- and sex-matched healthy donors. FACS was used to enrich TEMRA cells, whereas the CD8+ and CD4+ T cells were obtained by negative isolation. The data were taken from a study of CD8 T cells in Susac syndrome. CDR3 length: 15 amino acids. The germline CDR1 and CDR2 sequences are SGHNT and YYREEE (reference sequence). V lost 4 bases and J lost 7; bases outside the gene matches: 10.

The chain is built from TRBV5-4 and TRBJ1-2; 10 positions match TRBD1. The source is a human donor in good health. Sequences were obtained from CD4+ T cells from PBMCs. CDR3 DNA sequence: TGTGCCAGCAGCCCTGGGGGACAGGGGATTCCTGGCTACACCTTC. Protein: CASSPGGQGIPGYTF.